The T cell receptor beta chain under discussion was sequenced for a study of metastatic and nonmetastatic thyroid tumors. Overall study context: Repertoire comparisons spanned blood and tumor or nodule tissue from malignant and benign thyroid patients.

All patients were treatment-naive before thyroid surgery. As for this clone: Its specificity is unknown. A much larger clone lies a single base off, so this may be a read error. The same CDR3 can be traced to other DNA sequences in this sample.

Authors' processing steps: Construction of a distant-metastasis classifier for papillary thyroid cancer relied on CDR3 differences across clinicopathological groups. With MiXCR, TCRdb called clones anew from the PCR reads. The authors' filters were not applied to this entry. The sample carries tens of thousands of clones, roughly 26% recorded once. Notes on the study in general: Significantly greater TCR beta diversity was reportedly found in malignant thyroid tumors than in benign nodules (in blood and tumor).

CDR3 length: 15 amino acids. Germline CDR1 reads SGHRS; CDR2 reads YFSETQ. The V and J genes are TRBV5-1 and TRBJ1-2, with D possibly being TRBD1 (6 bases). This sequence originates from a female donor with papillary thyroid cancer or a benign thyroid nodule (not recorded which). Some clones in this sample may be carry-over from other donors' samples. The sample comprised tumor tissue. The CDR3 DNA reads as TGTGCCAGCAGCTTGGTCGGACAGCCTAACTATGGCTACACCTTC. The encoded protein is CASSLVGQPNYGYTF.